Shown below are 9 T cell receptor beta chains from a single sample sequenced in a study of blood T cell repertoires in COVID-19. TCRdb's copy holds only in-frame clones and misses some; the assay was immunoSEQ multiplex PCR. The sample consists of about 270,000 clones, around 81% of them appearing once. Sequencing was performed on peripheral blood. Receptors were obtained from a woman aged 60-70 years with active or convalescent COVID-19.

V is TRBV11-3 and J is TRBJ2-5, with TRBD2 identical over 9 bases. CDR1 and CDR2 from the germline V gene are SGHNT and YENEEA. The CDR3 loop spans 16 amino acids. V was clipped by 4 bases and J by 5 bases; unmatched bases: 11. As DNA, the CDR3 is TGTGCCAGCAGCTCTCGCGGCGGGGGGGACGGGGAGACCCAGTACTTC. It encodes CASSSRGGGDGETQYF.

The gene calls are TRBV4-2 and TRBJ1-4; D remains ambiguous. Germline V CDR1 and CDR2: LGHNA, YNFKEQ. This CDR3 is built from 15 residues. With 0 bases removed from V and 6 bases from J, the gap between germline ends came to 11 bases. CDR3 sequence (DNA): TGTGCCAGCAGCCAAGATGAGGAAGGTGATGAAAAACTGTTTTTT. Its translation: CASSQDEEGDEKLFF.

This chain uses TRBV12-3 or TRBV12-4 with TRBJ2-7, with D unresolved. The CDR3 is 13 residues long. V lost 4 bases to trimming and J lost 2 bases, with 9 bases between them. The CDR3 region is CASSSAVTYEQYF. The CDR3 DNA reads TGTGCCAGCAGTTCGGCGGTGACCTACGAGCAGTACTTC.

The chain uses TRBV27 and TRBJ1-2; D is unclear. V was shortened by 6 bases and J by 0 bases, with 11 bases between the two germline ends. The CDR3 loop spans 14 amino acids. Germline CDR1 is MNHEY and CDR2 is SMNVEV (reference sequence). Written as DNA, the CDR3 is TGTGCCAGCAGCCCATGGGGAGCTAACTATGGCTACACCTTC. Protein sequence: CASSPWGANYGYTF.

The J gene is TRBJ2-7, the V gene TRBV9; 7 bases agree with TRBD1. This CDR3 has 16 amino acids. After removal of 4 bases from V and 4 bases from J, the junction contained 14 bases not matched to a gene. Germline V gene sequence: CDR1 SGDLS, CDR2 YYNGEE. The CDR3 loop is CASSPQGGPRLYEQYF. CDR3 nucleotides: TGTGCCAGCAGCCCTCAAGGGGGCCCTCGACTTTACGAGCAGTACTTC.

V usage is TRBV6-2 or TRBV6-3 and J usage is TRBJ1-1, with D perhaps matching TRBD1 (6 bases). The CDR3 sequence is 15 residues long. Germline CDR1 and CDR2: MNHEY and SVGEGT. Trimming took off 5 bases at V and 5 bases at J, with 18 bases between the two ends. The CDR3 protein is CASSNRPGRGTEAFF. For the CDR3, the DNA is TGTGCCAGCAGTAATCGGCCAGGGAGGGGGACTGAAGCTTTCTTT.

The rearrangement joins TRBV2 to TRBJ1-2; D is uncertain. The CDR3 contains 13 residues. V lost 7 bases and J 7 bases, leaving 16 bases between the germline ends. The germline gives CDR1 SNHLY, CDR2 FYNNEI. CDR3 coding DNA: TGTGCCAGCACGGGGAACCTGGCGACTGGCTACACCTTC. Translating gives CASTGNLATGYTF.

The CDR3 DNA reads TGCGCCAGCAGCTTGAACCTAGCGCAAGAGACCCAGTACTTC. As protein: CASSLNLAQETQYF. This chain joins TRBV5-1 and TRBJ2-5, with D possibly being TRBD2 (6 bases). The V end lost 1 base, the J end lost 2 bases, and 9 bases lay between the germline ends. CDR1 SGHRS and CDR2 YFSETQ come from the germline V gene. The CDR3 sequence is 14 residues long.

The rearrangement uses TRBV7-6 and TRBJ2-3; 9 bases map to TRBD2. Germline values: CDR1 SGHVS, CDR2 FNYEAQ. CDR3 length: 16 amino acids. V shed 2 bases, J shed 6 bases, and the junction held 9 bases outside the gene matches. The CDR3 protein is CASSLTGGGASDTQYF. DNA of the CDR3: TGTGCCAGCAGCTTAACGGGCGGGGGGGCCAGCGATACGCAGTATTTT.